This TCR beta chain was found in a study of T cell responses to AZD1222 COVID-19 vaccine. Overall study: It was second doses at about 4 or about 12 weeks that were pooled.

Findings of the study overall: Baseline seropositives among AZD1222 recipients totaled only six or seven. Donors were largely white British and mainly female; clonal diversity was possibly underestimated. Spike was spanned by vaccine-associated CD4 TCRs, with dominance at 160-218 and 743-854.

Profiled with immunoSEQ multiplex PCR; TCRdb holds only in-frame clones, not every one. The data hold roughly 100,000 clones, with roughly 90% observed a single time. In regard to this clone: The antigen remains unidentified.

The CDR3 has 17 residues. Germline V lookup: CDR1 SGDLS, CDR2 YYNGEE. Germline trimming cut 0 bases from V and 4 bases from J; bases unmatched to any gene: 3. This chain joins TRBV9 and TRBJ2-5, with 16 nucleotides matching TRBD2. The sample consisted of peripheral blood, taken on day 0 of AZD1222 vaccination. The sequence derives from an adult in good health. CDR3 in amino acids: CASSVGGTSGRGETQYF. The CDR3 DNA is TGTGCCAGCAGCGTAGGGGGGACTAGCGGGAGGGGAGAGACCCAGTACTTC. The variable domain in full, completed from reference TRBV9 and TRBJ2-5, reads DSGVTQTPKHLITATGQRVTLRCSPRSGDLSVYWYQQSLDQGLQFLIQYYNGEERAKGNILERFSAQQFPDLHSELNLSSLELGDSALYFCASSVGGTSGRGETQYFGPGTRLLVL.